This is a list of T cell receptor beta chains from one sample in a study of blood T cell repertoires in COVID-19. The table came from immunoSEQ multiplex PCR; TCRdb's copy has only in-frame clones and leaves some out. The sample includes around 100,000 clones, roughly 87% of them seen just once. Sequenced input: peripheral blood. The receptors here all came from a young man with COVID-19, enrolled during active disease. Both conserved end residues are part of each CDR3. The D gene is left open where the match is weak. Expanded clones get a size class; other rows say once, few or many, or leave the size out.

clone_size cdr3_length d_call j_call v_call cdr3_nt cdr3_aa
- 14 - TRBJ2-5 TRBV28 TGTGCCAGCAGTTTTCGACAGGAGCTAGAGACCCAGTACTTC CASSFRQELETQYF
once 13 - TRBJ1-5 TRBV12-3/TRBV12-4 TGTGCCAGCAGCAACCAGGGCAATCAGCCCCAGCATTTT CASSNQGNQPQHF
- 15 - TRBJ2-1 TRBV5-1 TGCGCCAGCACACCGACAAGTTCGTTCTACAATGAGCAGTTCTTC CASTPTSSFYNEQFF
- 17 - TRBJ2-1 TRBV24-1 TGTGCCACCAGTGATGCAGACCGGGACTCCTACCTAGATGAGCAGTTCTTC CATSDADRDSYLDEQFF
- 16 TRBD1 TRBJ2-5 TRBV9 TGTGCCAGCAGCCCGGGACAGGGAAGGGGCCAAGAGACCCAGTACTTC CASSPGQGRGQETQYF
- 12 - TRBJ2-7 TRBV6-6 TGTGCCAGCAGTCTAGACAATCGCGAGCAGTACTTC CASSLDNREQYF
- 19 - TRBJ1-2 TRBV9 TGTGCCAGCAGCCCTCCCCTGGTGGGGACACTCTCCCCCAACTATGGCTACACCTTC CASSPPLVGTLSPNYGYTF
- 15 TRBD1 TRBJ2-7 TRBV28 TGTGCCAGCAGTCAATCCGGGACAGGGGGTGGCGAGCAGTACTTC CASSQSGTGGGEQYF
- 12 TRBD2 TRBJ2-2 TRBV19 TGTGCCCAAGGGAGGGACACCGGGGAGCTGTTTTTT CAQGRDTGELFF
few 14 TRBD1 TRBJ2-1 TRBV6-4 TGTGCCAGCAGTGAATCACAGGGGGAGCTTGAGCAGTTCTTC CASSESQGELEQFF
once 12 - TRBJ2-7 TRBV9 TGTGCCAGCAGTAGCGGAAACTACGAGCAGTACTTC CASSSGNYEQYF
- 10 - TRBJ2-7 TRBV2 TGTGCCAGCAGCGGCTACGAGCAGTACTTC CASSGYEQYF
- 13 - TRBJ1-3 TRBV12-3/TRBV12-4 TGTGCCAGCAGTTCTTACTCTGGAAACACCATATATTTT CASSSYSGNTIYF
- 16 - TRBJ2-4 TRBV19 TGTGCCAGTAGTACCGCGGCAGGGCTAGCCAAAAACATTCAGTACTTC CASSTAAGLAKNIQYF
once 15 TRBD2 TRBJ2-7 TRBV13 TGTGCCAGCAGCCCCGGACTAGCGGGGACCTACGAGCAGTACTTC CASSPGLAGTYEQYF
- 15 TRBD1 TRBJ1-2 TRBV7-2 TGTGCCAGCAGCCTTTACCCGGGACAGAACTATGGCTACACCTTC CASSLYPGQNYGYTF
- 11 - TRBJ2-2 TRBV19 TGTGCCAGTAGTACGGCCGGGGAGCTGTTTTTT CASSTAGELFF
- 19 - TRBJ2-2 TRBV28 TGTGCCAGCAGTTTATTAATGAGTCGTCGGGTATCGAACACCGGGGAGCTGTTTTTT CASSLLMSRRVSNTGELFF
once 12 TRBD1 TRBJ2-1 TRBV2 TGTGCCAGCAGGAACAGGGGGCTTGAGCAGTTCTTC CASRNRGLEQFF
- 15 - TRBJ1-5 TRBV27 TGTGCCAGCAGTTTATCGCTAGGTGGGAATCAGCCCCAGCATTTT CASSLSLGGNQPQHF
- 12 - TRBJ1-6 TRBV30 TGTGCCGGAGGACGGGGGTATTCACCCCTCCACTTT CAGGRGYSPLHF
- 18 TRBD1 TRBJ1-5 TRBV4-3 TGCGCCAGCAGCCAAGAAGGGGGGACAGGGGCCGACAATCAGCCCCAGCATTTT CASSQEGGTGADNQPQHF
- 15 - TRBJ2-2 TRBV27 TGTGCCAGCAGTTGGGGCCTATCGAACACCGGGGAGCTGTTTTTT CASSWGLSNTGELFF
- 15 TRBD2 TRBJ2-2 TRBV6-5 TGTGCCAGCAGCCGTACTAGCGGGAGGGCCGGGGAGCTGTTTTTT CASSRTSGRAGELFF
- 14 - TRBJ2-7 TRBV19 TGTGCCAGTAGCTCTGGACTGGGCTGGTACGAGCAGTACTTC CASSSGLGWYEQYF
- 15 - TRBJ1-1 TRBV9 TGTGCCAGCAGCGTAATGGAGGGTAAGGACACTGAAGCTTTCTTT CASSVMEGKDTEAFF
- 15 TRBD2 TRBJ2-1 TRBV4-1 TGCGCCAGCAGCCAAATGACTAGCGGGAGAAATGAGCAGTTCTTC CASSQMTSGRNEQFF
few 13 - TRBJ1-2 TRBV6-2/TRBV6-3 TGTGCCAGCAGTTTGACAGGCCCCTGGGGCTACACCTTC CASSLTGPWGYTF
- 15 - TRBJ2-7 TRBV4-1 TGCGCCAGCAGCCTCCTCCCAGGGGTTTCCTACGAGCAGTACTTC CASSLLPGVSYEQYF
- 12 - TRBJ2-5 TRBV10-3 TGTGCCATCAGTGAAATGAGGGAGACCCAGTACTTC CAISEMRETQYF
once 13 - TRBJ2-7 TRBV28 TGTGCCAGCGGAGACAGATGGGCTTACGAGCAGTACTTC CASGDRWAYEQYF
- 11 - TRBJ1-2 TRBV6-4 TGTGCCAACGACAGGAGCTATGGCTACACCTTC CANDRSYGYTF
- 15 - TRBJ1-6 TRBV5-8 TGTGCCAGCAGCTTGACACGCTCCTATAATTCACCCCTCCACTTT CASSLTRSYNSPLHF
- 15 TRBD2 TRBJ2-7 TRBV5-4 TGTGCCAGCAGCTTGGATAGCGGGAGGGCCCACGAGCAGTACTTC CASSLDSGRAHEQYF
- 16 - TRBJ2-1 TRBV6-2/TRBV6-3 TGTGCCAGCAGTTACCGGGACTCGAGCCCCTACAATGAGCAGTTCTTC CASSYRDSSPYNEQFF
- 14 TRBD2 TRBJ2-7 TRBV9 TGTGCCAGCAGCGTAGGTAGCGGGTCCGACGAGCAGTACTTC CASSVGSGSDEQYF
few 11 TRBD1 TRBJ2-7 TRBV12-3/TRBV12-4 TGTGCCACCGGACAGGGCTACGAGCAGTACTTC CATGQGYEQYF
many 12 - TRBJ2-1 TRBV3-1/TRBV3-2 TGTGCCAGCAGCCAAGGGAGAGCTGAGCAGTTCTTC CASSQGRAEQFF
- 13 TRBD1 TRBJ1-4 TRBV5-4 TGTGCCAGCAGTTCCGGGACAGACGAAAAACTGCTTTTT CASSSGTDEKLLF
- 13 - TRBJ2-2 TRBV19 TGTGCCAGCCAGACAGATCCAGGCGGGGAGCTGTTTTTT CASQTDPGGELFF
- 12 TRBD2 TRBJ2-7 TRBV5-6 TGTGCCAGCAGCCGCATGGGGGGGAACCGGTACTTC CASSRMGGNRYF
- 13 - TRBJ2-7 TRBV11-2 TGTGCCAGCAGCTTAGGAGGGATTAACGAGCAGTACTTC CASSLGGINEQYF
few 14 TRBD1 TRBJ2-5 TRBV30 TGTGCCTGGAGCGGGACAGGGGGAGCGGAGACCCAGTACTTC CAWSGTGGAETQYF
once 15 - TRBJ1-5 TRBV19 TGTGCCAGTAGTAATTACGGTGGTCTCAATCAGCCCCAGCATTTT CASSNYGGLNQPQHF
- 15 - TRBJ2-7 TRBV7-8 TGTGCCAGCAGCCCCAGGGGTCCCTTCGCCTACGAGCAGTACTTC CASSPRGPFAYEQYF
- 16 TRBD2 TRBJ2-2 TRBV7-9 TGTGCCAGCAGCCCCACTAGCGGGAGGGCCGCCGGGGAGCTGTTTTTT CASSPTSGRAAGELFF
once 18 TRBD1 TRBJ1-5 TRBV6-2/TRBV6-3 TGTGCCAGCAGTTATATAGGAGGGACAGTTCGTAGCAATCAGCCCCAGCATTTT CASSYIGGTVRSNQPQHF
- 15 - TRBJ1-6 TRBV5-4 TGTGCCAGCAGCTTGGACAGGGCTGGGAATTCACCCCTCCACTTT CASSLDRAGNSPLHF
- 14 - TRBJ1-2 TRBV7-8 TGTGCCAGCAGCCCCGCCCAGGGTTACTCTGGCTACACCTTC CASSPAQGYSGYTF
- 15 - TRBJ2-5 TRBV18 TGTGCCAGCTCACTCCGTGGGGGGTCCCAAGAGACCCAGTACTTC CASSLRGGSQETQYF
- 17 TRBD1 TRBJ2-6 TRBV5-1 TGCGCCAGCAGCTTGGGAGGGACAGGGTCTGGGGCCAACGTCCTGACTTTC CASSLGGTGSGANVLTF
- 14 TRBD1 TRBJ1-6 TRBV28 TGTGCCAGCAGGCTACAGGGGAGGAATTCACCCCTCCACTTT CASRLQGRNSPLHF
- 12 - TRBJ2-2 TRBV11-2 TGTGCCAGCAGTTCCATCACCGGGGAGCTGTTTTTT CASSSITGELFF
- 12 - TRBJ2-5 TRBV19 TGTGCCAGTAGTCCCCAGGGGGAGACCCAGTACTTC CASSPQGETQYF
- 12 - TRBJ2-2 TRBV9 TGTGCCACCAAATCGGGCACCGGGGAGCTGTTTTTT CATKSGTGELFF
- 13 - TRBJ2-5 TRBV3-1/TRBV3-2 TGTGCCAGCAGGCACAGGGCCCCAGAGACCCAGTACTTC CASRHRAPETQYF
- 19 TRBD2 TRBJ2-3 TRBV5-5 TGTGCCAGCAGCTCTAGGGGACTAGCGATTCAAATTGGCACAGATACGCAGTATTTT CASSSRGLAIQIGTDTQYF
- 16 - TRBJ1-3 TRBV9 TGTGCCAGCAGCGTATATTTGGAGGCCACCCCCCACACCATATATTTT CASSVYLEATPHTIYF
- 16 - TRBJ1-1 TRBV10-2 TGCGCCAGCAGTGAGTCAGCATTTAGGGGGAACACTGAAGCTTTCTTT CASSESAFRGNTEAFF